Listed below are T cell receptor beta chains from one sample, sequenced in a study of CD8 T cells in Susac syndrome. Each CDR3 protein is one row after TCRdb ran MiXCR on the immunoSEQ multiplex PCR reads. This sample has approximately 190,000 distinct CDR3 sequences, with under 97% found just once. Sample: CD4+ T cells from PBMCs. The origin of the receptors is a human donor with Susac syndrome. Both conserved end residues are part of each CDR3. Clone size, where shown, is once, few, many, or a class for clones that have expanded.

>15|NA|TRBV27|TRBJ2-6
CASSLDYSGANVLTF
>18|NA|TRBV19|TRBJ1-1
CASSVLHSASGGGTEAFF
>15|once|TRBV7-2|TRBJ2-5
CASSLGFAERRSQYF
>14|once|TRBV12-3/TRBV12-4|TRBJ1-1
CASRTGGLGTEAFF
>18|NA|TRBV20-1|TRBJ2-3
CSARHSGGLEGRTDTQYF
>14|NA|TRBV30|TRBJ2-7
CAWSVRGAVYEQYF
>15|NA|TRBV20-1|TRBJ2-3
CSATSGGPYTDTQYF
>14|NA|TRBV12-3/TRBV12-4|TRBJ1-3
CASSKTGAGNTIYF
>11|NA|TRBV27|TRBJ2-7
CASVGPEGQYF
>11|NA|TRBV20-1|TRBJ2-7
CSGGAVYEQYF
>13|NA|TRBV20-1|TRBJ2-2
CSAGRTGTGELFF
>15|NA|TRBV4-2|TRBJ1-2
CASSQDSRDNYGYTF
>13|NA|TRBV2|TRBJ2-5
CASSEVGVETQYF
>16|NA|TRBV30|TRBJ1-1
CAWKPSLLGARTEAFF
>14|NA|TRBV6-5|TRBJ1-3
CASSYRGSGNTIYF
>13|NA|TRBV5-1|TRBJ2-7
CASSLGTLYEQYF
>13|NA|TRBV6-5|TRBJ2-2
CASSFRGAGELFF
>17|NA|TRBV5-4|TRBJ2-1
CASSLASGGVSYNEQFF
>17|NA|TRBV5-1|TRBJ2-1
CASSLGSGQPTHNEQFF
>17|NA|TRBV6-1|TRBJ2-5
CASSEALAGGLGETQYF
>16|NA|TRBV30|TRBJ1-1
CAWSPPTTGPNTEAFF
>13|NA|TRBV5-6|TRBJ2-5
CATKWGSGETQYF
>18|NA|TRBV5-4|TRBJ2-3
CASSLAGGLSPSTDTQYF
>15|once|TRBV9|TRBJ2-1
CASSVGTARYNEQFF
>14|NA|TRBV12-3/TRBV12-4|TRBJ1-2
CASSPDQGYYGYTF
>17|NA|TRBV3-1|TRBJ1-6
CASSQEGAFDRTSPLHF
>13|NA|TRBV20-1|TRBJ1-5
CSARWDSNQPQHF
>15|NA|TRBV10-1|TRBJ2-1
CASSDPGTGIHEQFF
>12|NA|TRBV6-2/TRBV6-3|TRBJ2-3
CASSDSTDTQYF
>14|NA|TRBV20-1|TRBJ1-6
CSAGRQGLDSPLHF
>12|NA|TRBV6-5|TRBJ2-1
CASTNKGNEQFF
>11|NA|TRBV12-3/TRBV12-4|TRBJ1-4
CASRLGEKLFF
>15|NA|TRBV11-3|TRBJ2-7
CASSPSRSGRHEQYF
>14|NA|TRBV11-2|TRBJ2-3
CATTVTTSTDTQYF
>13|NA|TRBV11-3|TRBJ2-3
CASSLGSGDTQYF
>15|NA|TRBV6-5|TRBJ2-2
CASRLRGHSTGELFF
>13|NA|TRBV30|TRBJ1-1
CAWSKGGDTEAFF
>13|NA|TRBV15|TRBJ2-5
CATSRDSGETQYF
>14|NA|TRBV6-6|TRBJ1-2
CASSRTGVEDGYTF
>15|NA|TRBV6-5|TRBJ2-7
CASSYSRGASYEQYF
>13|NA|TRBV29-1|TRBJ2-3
CSVAPSGTDTQYF
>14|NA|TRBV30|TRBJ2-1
CAWSLMSGALEQFF
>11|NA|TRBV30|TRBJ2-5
CAYRDRETQYF
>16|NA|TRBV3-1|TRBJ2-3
CASSQDQGDVTDTQYF
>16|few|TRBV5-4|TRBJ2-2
CASSLVAGANTGELFF
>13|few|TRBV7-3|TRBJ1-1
CASSLTGRTEAFF
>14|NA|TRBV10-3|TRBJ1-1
CAISENLGETEAFF
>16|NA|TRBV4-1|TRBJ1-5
CASSSLLNGLNQPQHF
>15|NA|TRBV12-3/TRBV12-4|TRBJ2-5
CASGQPPGLEETQYF
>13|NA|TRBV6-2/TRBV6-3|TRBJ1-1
CASRDGANTEAFF
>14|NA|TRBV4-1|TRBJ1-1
CASTHEDRDFEAFF
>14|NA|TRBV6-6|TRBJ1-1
CASIYRDRDTEAFF
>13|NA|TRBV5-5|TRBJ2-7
CASSLFQEVEQYF
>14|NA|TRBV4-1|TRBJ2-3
CASRQLTSTDTQYF